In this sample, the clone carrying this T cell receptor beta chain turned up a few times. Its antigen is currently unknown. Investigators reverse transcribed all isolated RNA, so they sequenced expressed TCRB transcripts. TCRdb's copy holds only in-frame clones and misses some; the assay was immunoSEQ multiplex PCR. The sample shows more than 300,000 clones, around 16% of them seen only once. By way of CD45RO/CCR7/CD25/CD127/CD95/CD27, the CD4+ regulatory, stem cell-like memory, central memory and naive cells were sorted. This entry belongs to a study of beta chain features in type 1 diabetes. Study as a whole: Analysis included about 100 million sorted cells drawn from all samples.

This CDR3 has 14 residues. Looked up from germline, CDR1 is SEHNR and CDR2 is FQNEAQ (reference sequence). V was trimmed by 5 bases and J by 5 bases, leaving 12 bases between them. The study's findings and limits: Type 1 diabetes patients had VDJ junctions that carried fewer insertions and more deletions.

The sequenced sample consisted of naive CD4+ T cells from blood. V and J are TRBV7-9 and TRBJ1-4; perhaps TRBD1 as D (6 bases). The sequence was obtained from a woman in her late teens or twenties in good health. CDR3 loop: CASSEGGQNEKLFF. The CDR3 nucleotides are TGTGCCAGCAGCGAAGGCGGACAGAATGAAAAACTGTTTTTT.